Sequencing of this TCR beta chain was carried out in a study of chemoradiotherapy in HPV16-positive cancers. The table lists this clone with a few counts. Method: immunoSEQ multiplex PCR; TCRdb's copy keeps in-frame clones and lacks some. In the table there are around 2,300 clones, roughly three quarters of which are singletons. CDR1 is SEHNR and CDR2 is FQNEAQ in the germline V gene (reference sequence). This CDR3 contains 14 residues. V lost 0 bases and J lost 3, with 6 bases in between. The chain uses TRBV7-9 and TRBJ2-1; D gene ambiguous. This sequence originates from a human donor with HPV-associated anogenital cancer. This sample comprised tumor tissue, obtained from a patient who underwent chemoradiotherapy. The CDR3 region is CASSLAFSYNEQFF. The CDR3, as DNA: TGTGCCAGCAGCTTAGCCTTTAGCTACAATGAGCAGTTCTTC.